One sample yielded the 27 T cell receptor beta chains listed below, sequenced in a study of T cells expressing NK-cell markers. TCRdb re-called the 5' RACE reads, yielding one record per CDR3 amino acid sequence without DNA. This sample lists more than 250,000 distinct CDR3 sequences; its ten largest clones have approximately 0.42%. The sequencing sample was made of blood T cells: a sorted CD56 or NKG2C T cell subset, CD4+ or CD8+ T cells, or bulk PBMC T cells (not recorded which). The receptors derive from a man younger than 35 in good health.

The chain couples TRBV7-8 to TRBJ2-5; TCRdb reports TRBD2, a call that lacks DNA to check it against. Germline CDR1 SGHVS, CDR2 FQNEAQ. The CDR3 has 19 amino acids. CDR3 sequence reads: CASSLNFRIATYDKETQYF.

The chain is built from TRBV14 and TRBJ2-3. The germline gives CDR1 SGHDN, CDR2 FVKESK. The CDR3 extends over 14 amino acids. CDR3 loop: CASSRYGFTDTQYF.

The chain couples TRBV5-1 to TRBJ2-1. The CDR3 covers 16 residues. Per the germline V gene, CDR1 is SGHRS and CDR2 is YFSETQ. CDR3 loop: CASSLGSFASYNEQFF. Looking up the rest from reference TRBV5-1 and TRBJ2-1 gives the full variable domain: KAGVTQTPRYLIKTRGQQVTLSCSPISGHRSVSWYQQTPGQGLQFLFEYFSETQRNKGNFPGRFSGRQFSNSRSEMNVSTLELGDSALYLCASSLGSFASYNEQFFGPGTRLTVL.

V gene TRBV10-3 combines with J gene TRBJ2-3; the TRBD2 assignment by TCRdb is unverifiable without DNA. Looked up from germline, CDR1 is ENHRY and CDR2 is SYGVKD. This CDR3 is 15 amino acids long. The CDR3 here is CAINRLAGLADTQYF.

This sequence joins TRBV20-1 and TRBJ2-7; TCRdb reports TRBD2, a call that lacks DNA to check it against. This CDR3 contains 15 residues. Germline values: CDR1 DFQATT, CDR2 SNEGSKA (reference sequence). The CDR3 is CSARGLEGPLHEQYF.

The chain employs TRBV27 and TRBJ2-7; TCRdb selects TRBD2, and the lack of DNA leaves this call unchecked. Looked up from germline, CDR1 is MNHEY and CDR2 is SMNVEV (reference sequence). CDR3 length: 14 amino acids. The CDR3 spells CASSKLAGGSEQYF.

This chain links TRBV12-3 or TRBV12-4 with TRBJ2-7; lacking DNA, the TRBD2 call made by TCRdb goes unchecked. CDR3 size: 16 residues. CDR3 in amino acids: CASSLGLLAGSREQYF.

The chain uses TRBV19 and TRBJ2-2; the TRBD1 assignment by TCRdb is unverifiable without DNA. Germline V gene data show CDR1 as LNHDA and CDR2 as SQIVND (reference sequence). The CDR3 covers 16 residues. This CDR3 reads CASSMRRGPNTGELFF.

The gene calls are TRBV11-2 and TRBJ1-2; without DNA, the TCRdb call of TRBD1 cannot be checked. CDR1 SGHAT and CDR2 FQNNGV come from the germline V gene. This CDR3 spans 15 amino acids. CDR3 loop: CASSLDRDPSYGYTF.

The chain recombines TRBV25-1 with TRBJ2-3; there is no DNA to check the TCRdb D call of TRBD1. This CDR3 has 13 residues. Per the germline V gene, CDR1 is MGHDK and CDR2 is SYGVNS. This CDR3 reads CASAPMVADTQYF.

This sequence joins TRBV28 and TRBJ1-2; TCRdb selects TRBD1, and the lack of DNA leaves this call unchecked. The CDR3 spans 12 residues. CDR1 is MDHEN, CDR2 SYDVKM, per germline. The CDR3 sequence is CASSLGGHGYTF.

V is TRBV7-8 and J is TRBJ2-1. The germline V gene has CDR1 SGHVS and CDR2 FQNEAQ. CDR3 length: 15 amino acids. CDR3 sequence: CASSLDGSPYNEQFF.

This chain links TRBV9 with TRBJ2-3; the D gene TCRdb calls, TRBD2, cannot be checked with no DNA. This CDR3 is built from 18 residues. Per germline, CDR1 SGDLS and CDR2 YYNGEE. This CDR3 reads CASSVENRGLAFTDTQYF.

This chain joins TRBV20-1 and TRBJ2-1; TCRdb lists TRBD2, though no DNA is available to test this call. The CDR3 loop spans 15 amino acids. Germline CDR1 is DFQATT and CDR2 is SNEGSKA (reference sequence). CDR3 residues: CSASSRQGMGNEQFF.

The chain joins TRBV29-1 to TRBJ2-7. Germline assignment: CDR1 SQVTM and CDR2 ANQGSEA. The CDR3 spans 12 residues. The CDR3 here is CSVSDGAYEQYF.

The gene calls are TRBV10-2 and TRBJ2-5; TCRdb's D call, TRBD2, is unchecked because there is no DNA. CDR3 length equals 15 residues. Germline CDR1 and CDR2: WSHSY and SAAADI. The CDR3: CASSEAGGGLETQYF.

The chain recombines TRBV24-1 with TRBJ2-7; the D call from TCRdb, TRBD2, cannot be confirmed without DNA. CDR3 length: 18 amino acids. Germline V gene sequence: CDR1 KGHDR, CDR2 SFDVKD. The CDR3 spells CATSDFSEGTSGIYEQYF.

This rearrangement joins TRBV5-1 to TRBJ2-5. CDR3 size: 15 residues. Germline CDR1 and CDR2: SGHRS and YFSETQ. The CDR3 spells CASSWGRAYQETQYF.

The V gene is TRBV20-1, the J gene TRBJ2-5. Looked up from germline, CDR1 is DFQATT and CDR2 is SNEGSKA (reference sequence). The CDR3 length is 15 residues. CDR3: CSARVSTRFSETQYF.

The chain uses TRBV4-2 and TRBJ2-2; TCRdb's assignment of TRBD1 cannot be checked, as there is no DNA. CDR1 and CDR2 from the germline V gene are LGHNA and YNFKEQ. This CDR3 comprises 16 residues. CDR3 protein: CASSARTGVNTGELFF.

Here the CDR3 reads CASSQGLGEQYF. This rearrangement joins TRBV4-3 to TRBJ2-7. The CDR3 covers 12 residues. Germline V gene sequence: CDR1 LGHNA, CDR2 YSLEER.

J is TRBJ2-1 and V is TRBV7-8; the TCRdb D gene call, TRBD1, has no DNA to confirm it. The CDR3 runs 18 residues. In germline, CDR1 is SGHVS, CDR2 FQNEAQ. CDR3 loop: CASSLAYSGVGNYNEQFF.

The chain employs TRBV27 and TRBJ2-3; TCRdb proposes TRBD1, but this gene call is untestable without DNA. In germline, CDR1 is MNHEY, CDR2 SMNVEV (reference sequence). The CDR3 covers 16 residues. The CDR3 is CASSFRRGRSTDTQYF.

This chain links TRBV24-1 with TRBJ2-1. The CDR3 is 13 amino acids. CDR1 is KGHDR, CDR2 SFDVKD, per germline. CDR3 protein: CATSVLASGEQFF.

The rearrangement links TRBV10-3 to TRBJ2-5. CDR1 is ENHRY, CDR2 SYGVKD, per germline. CDR3 length equals 17 residues. CDR3 amino acids: CAISESDGVPTSETQYF.

The chain's CDR3 is CASSFWGQPAFF. The rearrangement links TRBV12-3 or TRBV12-4 to TRBJ1-1; checking the TCRdb D call of TRBD1 is not possible without DNA. This CDR3 contains 12 residues.

The chain combines TRBV20-1 with TRBJ1-1. CDR3 length equals 16 residues. Per germline, CDR1 DFQATT and CDR2 SNEGSKA (reference sequence). The CDR3 is CSARGGMRGPSTEAFF.